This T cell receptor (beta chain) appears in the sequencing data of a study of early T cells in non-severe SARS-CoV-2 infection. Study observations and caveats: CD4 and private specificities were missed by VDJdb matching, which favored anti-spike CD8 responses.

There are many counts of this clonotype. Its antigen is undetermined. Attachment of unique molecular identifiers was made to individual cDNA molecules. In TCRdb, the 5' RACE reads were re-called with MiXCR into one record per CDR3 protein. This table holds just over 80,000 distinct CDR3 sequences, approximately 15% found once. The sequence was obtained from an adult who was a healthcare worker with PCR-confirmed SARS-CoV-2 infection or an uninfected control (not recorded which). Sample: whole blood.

The CDR3 DNA sequence: TGTGCCATCAGTGACTCCACGAGCTCCTATAATTCACCCCTCCACTTT. This codes for CAISDSTSSYNSPLHF. The V gene is TRBV10-3, the J gene TRBJ1-6; D uncertain. Germline V CDR1 and CDR2: ENHRY, SYGVKD. Trimming cost V 3 bases and J 0 bases, with 9 bases left between them. This CDR3 spans 16 amino acids.